The clone carrying this T cell receptor beta chain was picked up many times. The record originates from a study of human T cells and chemical hapten exposure. Study summary: Researchers reported sensitizing a 2 cm by 2 cm upper inner arm skin site with 2% DPC.

The time point was: patch test 1, 2 weeks after DPC sensitization. As for treatment: therapeutic diphenylcyclopropenone sensitization with weekly scalp DPC. Via MiXCR, TCRdb re-called the RACE reads, giving one row per CDR3 protein. The repertoire consists of nearly 350,000 distinct CDR3 sequences, with roughly 6.9% occurring once and the leading ten covering less than 10%. Germline CDR1 reads MDHEN; CDR2 reads SYDVKM. With 4 bases removed from V and 4 bases from J, the gap between germline ends came to 19 bases. The CDR3 extends over 16 amino acids. The receptor was isolated from a woman aged 18-29 years with alopecia areata. Some clones in this sample may be carry-over from other donors' samples. The sample in question was whole blood, obtained in connection with sensitization to the hapten diphenylcyclopropenone (DPC). The J gene is TRBJ1-1, the V gene TRBV28, with D possibly being TRBD1 (5 bases). DNA of the CDR3: TGTGCCAGCAGTTATTTTCTGGGAGGGGATAGCACTGAAGCTTTCTTT. This encodes CASSYFLGGDSTEAFF.